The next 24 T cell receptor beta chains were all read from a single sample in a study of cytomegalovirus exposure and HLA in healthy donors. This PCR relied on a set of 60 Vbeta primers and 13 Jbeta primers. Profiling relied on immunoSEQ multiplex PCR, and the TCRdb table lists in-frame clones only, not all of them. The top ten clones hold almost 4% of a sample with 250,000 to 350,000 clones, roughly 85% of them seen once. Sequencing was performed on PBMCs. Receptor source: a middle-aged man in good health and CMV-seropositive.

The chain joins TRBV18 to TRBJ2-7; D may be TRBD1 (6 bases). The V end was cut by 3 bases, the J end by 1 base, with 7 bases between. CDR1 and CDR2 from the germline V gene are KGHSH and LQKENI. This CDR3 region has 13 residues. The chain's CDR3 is CASSPDSSYEQYF. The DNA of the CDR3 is TGTGCCAGCTCACCGGACAGTTCCTACGAGCAGTACTTC.

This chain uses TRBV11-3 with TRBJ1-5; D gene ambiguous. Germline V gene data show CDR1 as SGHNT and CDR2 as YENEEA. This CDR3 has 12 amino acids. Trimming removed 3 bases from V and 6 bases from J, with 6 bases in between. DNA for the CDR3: TGTGCCAGCAGCTTTGGCGGTCAGCCCCAGCATTTT. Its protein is CASSFGGQPQHF.

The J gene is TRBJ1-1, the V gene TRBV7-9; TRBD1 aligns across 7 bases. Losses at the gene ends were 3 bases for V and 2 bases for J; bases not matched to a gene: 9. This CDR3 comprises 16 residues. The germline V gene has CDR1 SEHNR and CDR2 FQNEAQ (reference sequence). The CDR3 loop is CASSFPGQRSNTEAFF. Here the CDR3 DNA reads TGTGCCAGCAGCTTCCCGGGACAGAGAAGTAACACTGAAGCTTTCTTT. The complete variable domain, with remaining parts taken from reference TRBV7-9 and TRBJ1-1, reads DTGVSQNPRHKITKRGQNVTFRCDPISEHNRLYWYRQTLGQGPEFLTYFQNEAQLEKSRLLSDRFSAERPKGSFSTLEIQRTEQGDSAMYLCASSFPGQRSNTEAFFGQGTRLTVV.

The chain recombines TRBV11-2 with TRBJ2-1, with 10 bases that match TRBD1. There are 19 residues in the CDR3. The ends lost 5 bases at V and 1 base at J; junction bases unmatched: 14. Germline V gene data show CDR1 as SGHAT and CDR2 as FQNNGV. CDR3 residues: CASSRPGQGWRRSYNEQFF. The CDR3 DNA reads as TGTGCCAGCAGCAGACCGGGACAGGGGTGGCGTCGGTCCTACAATGAGCAGTTCTTC.

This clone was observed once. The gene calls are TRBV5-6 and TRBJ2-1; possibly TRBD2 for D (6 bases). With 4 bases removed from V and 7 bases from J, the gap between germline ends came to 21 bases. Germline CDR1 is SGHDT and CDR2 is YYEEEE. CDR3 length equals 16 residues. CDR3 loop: CASSQEEGRNRNEQFF. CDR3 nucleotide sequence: TGTGCCAGCAGCCAAGAGGAGGGGCGCAATAGAAATGAGCAGTTCTTC.

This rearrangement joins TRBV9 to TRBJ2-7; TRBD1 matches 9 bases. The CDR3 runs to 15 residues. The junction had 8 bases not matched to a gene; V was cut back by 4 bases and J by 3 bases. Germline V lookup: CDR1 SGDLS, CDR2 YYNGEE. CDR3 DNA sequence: TGTGCCAGCAGCACCGGACAGGGGAAGAACTACGAGCAGTACTTC. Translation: CASSTGQGKNYEQYF.

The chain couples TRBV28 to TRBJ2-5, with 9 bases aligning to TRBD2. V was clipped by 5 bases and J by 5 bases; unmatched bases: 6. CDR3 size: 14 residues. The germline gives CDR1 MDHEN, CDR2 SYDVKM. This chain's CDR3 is CASSKREVYETQYF. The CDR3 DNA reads TGTGCCAGCAGTAAGCGGGAGGTTTATGAGACCCAGTACTTC.

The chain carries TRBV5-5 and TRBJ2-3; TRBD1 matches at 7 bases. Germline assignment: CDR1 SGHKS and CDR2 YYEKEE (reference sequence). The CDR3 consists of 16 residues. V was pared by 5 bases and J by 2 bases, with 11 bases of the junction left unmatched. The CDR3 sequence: CASSSNRGGTTDTQYF. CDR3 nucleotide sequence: TGTGCCAGCAGTTCCAACAGGGGCGGAACCACAGATACGCAGTATTTT.

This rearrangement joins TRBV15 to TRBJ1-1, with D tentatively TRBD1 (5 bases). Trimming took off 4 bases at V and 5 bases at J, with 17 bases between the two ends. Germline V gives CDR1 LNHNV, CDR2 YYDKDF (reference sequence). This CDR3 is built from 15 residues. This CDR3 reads CATSISGRSGTEAFF. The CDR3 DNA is TGTGCCACCAGCATTTCTGGGAGGTCAGGGACTGAAGCTTTCTTT.

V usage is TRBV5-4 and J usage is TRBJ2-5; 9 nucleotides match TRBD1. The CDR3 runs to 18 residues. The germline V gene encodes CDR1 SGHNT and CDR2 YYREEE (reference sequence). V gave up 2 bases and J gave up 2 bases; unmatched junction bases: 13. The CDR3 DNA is TGTGCCAGCAGCTTTTACAATTTTTTCGGACAGGGGCAAGAGACCCAGTACTTC. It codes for CASSFYNFFGQGQETQYF.

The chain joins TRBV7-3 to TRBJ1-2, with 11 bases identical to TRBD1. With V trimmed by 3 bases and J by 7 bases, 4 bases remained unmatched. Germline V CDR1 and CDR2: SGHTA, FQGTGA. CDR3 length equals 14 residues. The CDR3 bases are TGTGCCAGCAGCTTGTCCGGGACAGGGGGTGGCTACACCTTC. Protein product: CASSLSGTGGGYTF. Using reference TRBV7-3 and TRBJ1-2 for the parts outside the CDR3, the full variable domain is GAGVSQTPSNKVTEKGKYVELRCDPISGHTALYWYRQSLGQGPEFLIYFQGTGAADDSGLPNDRFFAVRPEGSVSTLKIQRTERGDSAVYLCASSLSGTGGGYTFGSGTRLTVV.

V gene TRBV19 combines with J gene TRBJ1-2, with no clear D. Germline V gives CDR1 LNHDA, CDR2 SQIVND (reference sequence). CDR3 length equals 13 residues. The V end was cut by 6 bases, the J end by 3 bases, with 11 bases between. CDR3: CASSLDGDYGYTF. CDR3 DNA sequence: TGTGCCAGTAGCCTTGACGGGGACTATGGCTACACCTTC.

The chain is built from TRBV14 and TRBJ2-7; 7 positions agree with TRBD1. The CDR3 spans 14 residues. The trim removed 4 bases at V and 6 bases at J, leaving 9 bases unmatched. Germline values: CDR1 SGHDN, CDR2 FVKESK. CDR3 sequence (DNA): TGTGCCAGCAGCCTGACAGGGTCCTTGGTCGAGCAGTACTTC. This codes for CASSLTGSLVEQYF.

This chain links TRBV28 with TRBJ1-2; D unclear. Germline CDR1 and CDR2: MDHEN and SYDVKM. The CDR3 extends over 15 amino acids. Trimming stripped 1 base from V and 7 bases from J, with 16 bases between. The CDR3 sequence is CASSLSPARGFGYTF. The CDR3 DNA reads TGTGCCAGCAGTTTATCCCCGGCAAGAGGATTTGGCTACACCTTC.

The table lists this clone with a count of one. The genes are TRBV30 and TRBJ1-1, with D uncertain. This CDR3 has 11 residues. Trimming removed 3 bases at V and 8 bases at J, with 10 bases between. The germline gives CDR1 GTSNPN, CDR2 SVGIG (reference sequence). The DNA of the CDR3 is TGTGCCTGGAGCAGACACAAAGAAGCTTTCTTT. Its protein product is CAWSRHKEAFF.

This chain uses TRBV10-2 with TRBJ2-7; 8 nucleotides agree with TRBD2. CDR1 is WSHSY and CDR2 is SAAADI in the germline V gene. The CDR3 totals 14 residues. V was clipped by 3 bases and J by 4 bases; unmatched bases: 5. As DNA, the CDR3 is TGCGCCAGCAGTGAATTAGCGGGAAGGTACGAGCAGTACTTC. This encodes CASSELAGRYEQYF.

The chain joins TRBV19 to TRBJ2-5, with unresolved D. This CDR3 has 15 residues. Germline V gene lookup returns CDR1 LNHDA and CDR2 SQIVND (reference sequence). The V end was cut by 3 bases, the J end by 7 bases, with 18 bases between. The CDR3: CASSIADSVASTQYF. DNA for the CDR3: TGTGCCAGTAGTATCGCAGATTCAGTAGCTTCGACCCAGTACTTC.

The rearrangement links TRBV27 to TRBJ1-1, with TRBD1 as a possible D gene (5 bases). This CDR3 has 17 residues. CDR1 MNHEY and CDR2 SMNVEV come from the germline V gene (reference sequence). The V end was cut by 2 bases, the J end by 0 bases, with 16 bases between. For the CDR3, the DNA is TGTGCCAGCAGTTTAAACTGGTGGCAGGGCCTGAACACTGAAGCTTTCTTT. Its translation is CASSLNWWQGLNTEAFF.

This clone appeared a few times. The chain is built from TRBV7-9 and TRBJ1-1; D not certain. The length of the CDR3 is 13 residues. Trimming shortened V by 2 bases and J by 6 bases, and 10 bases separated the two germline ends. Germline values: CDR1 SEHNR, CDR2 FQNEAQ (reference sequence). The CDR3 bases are TGTGCCAGCAGCTTATCCACGCGGGCTGAAGCTTTCTTT. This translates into CASSLSTRAEAFF.

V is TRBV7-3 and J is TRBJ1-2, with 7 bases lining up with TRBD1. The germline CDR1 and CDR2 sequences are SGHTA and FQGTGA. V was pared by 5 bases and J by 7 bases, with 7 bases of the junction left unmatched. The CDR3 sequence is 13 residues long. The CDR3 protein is CASSGSGGSGYTF. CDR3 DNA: TGTGCCAGCAGCGGCTCAGGGGGATCTGGCTACACCTTC.

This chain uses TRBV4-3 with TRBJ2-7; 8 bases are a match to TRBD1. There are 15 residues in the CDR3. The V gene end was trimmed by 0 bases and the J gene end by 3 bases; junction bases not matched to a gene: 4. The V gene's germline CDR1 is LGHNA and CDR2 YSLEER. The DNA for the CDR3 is TGCGCCAGCAGCCAAGATAGGGACAGGCGCTACGAGCAGTACTTC. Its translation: CASSQDRDRRYEQYF.

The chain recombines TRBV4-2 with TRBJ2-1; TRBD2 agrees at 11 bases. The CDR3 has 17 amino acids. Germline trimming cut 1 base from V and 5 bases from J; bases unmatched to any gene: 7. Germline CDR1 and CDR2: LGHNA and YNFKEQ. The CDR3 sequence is CASSQALLAGVDNEQFF. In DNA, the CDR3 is TGTGCCAGCAGCCAAGCCCTACTAGCGGGAGTTGACAATGAGCAGTTCTTC.

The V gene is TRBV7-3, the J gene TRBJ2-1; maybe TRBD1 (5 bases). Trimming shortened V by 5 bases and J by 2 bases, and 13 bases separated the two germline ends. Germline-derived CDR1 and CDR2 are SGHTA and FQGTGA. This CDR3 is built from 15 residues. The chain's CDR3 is CASSLRQGPYNEQFF. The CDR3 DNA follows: TGTGCCAGCAGCCTCAGGCAGGGCCCCTACAATGAGCAGTTCTTC.

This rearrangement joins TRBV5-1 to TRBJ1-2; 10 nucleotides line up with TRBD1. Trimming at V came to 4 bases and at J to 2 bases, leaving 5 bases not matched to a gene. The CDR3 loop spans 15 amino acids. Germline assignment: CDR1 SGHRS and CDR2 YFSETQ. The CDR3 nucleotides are TGCGCCAGCAGCCCCCGGGACAGGGGCAACTATGGCTACACCTTC. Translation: CASSPRDRGNYGYTF.